These T cell receptor beta chains were read from a single sample in a study of CD8 T cells in Susac syndrome. TCRdb fed the immunoSEQ multiplex PCR reads into MiXCR, producing one record per CDR3 protein. The table records about 130,000 distinct CDR3 sequences, roughly 96% of them present only once. Sequenced sample: CD4+ T cells from PBMCs. These receptors all stem from a human donor in good health. The CDR3 runs from the conserved cysteine through the conserved F or W. The order of the fields is V gene, D gene, J gene, CDR3 DNA, CDR3 protein. A D gene is named only where the DNA matches it firmly.

V gene: TRBV5-6; D gene: NA; J gene: TRBJ2-7; CDR3 DNA: TGTGCCAGCAGCATACGGACTGGACTCCCTTCCTACGAGCAGTACTTC; CDR3 protein: CASSIRTGLPSYEQYF
V gene: TRBV29-1; D gene: NA; J gene: TRBJ2-5; CDR3 DNA: TGCAGCGTTCGTCTCTTGCTATCGCTCCAAGAGACCCAGTACTTC; CDR3 protein: CSVRLLLSLQETQYF
V gene: TRBV7-2; D gene: NA; J gene: TRBJ1-3; CDR3 DNA: TGTGCCAGCAGCTTAGTAGGCAGCGACGGAAACACCATATATTTT; CDR3 protein: CASSLVGSDGNTIYF
V gene: TRBV19; D gene: NA; J gene: TRBJ2-3; CDR3 DNA: TGTGCCAGTAGCCATCCTAGCACAGATACGCAGTATTTT; CDR3 protein: CASSHPSTDTQYF
V gene: TRBV20-1; D gene: TRBD2; J gene: TRBJ2-3; CDR3 DNA: TGCAGTGCTAGTGGGGCTAGCGGGGCTAGCACAGATACGCAGTATTTT; CDR3 protein: CSASGASGASTDTQYF
V gene: TRBV6-2/TRBV6-3; D gene: NA; J gene: TRBJ2-7; CDR3 DNA: TGTGCCAGCAGTGAACAACTTGCCTACGAGCAGTACTTC; CDR3 protein: CASSEQLAYEQYF
V gene: TRBV11-2; D gene: NA; J gene: TRBJ2-7; CDR3 DNA: TGTGCCAGCAGCCCTAAAGGCTACGAGCAGTACTTC; CDR3 protein: CASSPKGYEQYF
V gene: TRBV24-1; D gene: NA; J gene: TRBJ2-2; CDR3 DNA: TGTGCCACCAGTGAAGTCTTCGAGACCACCGGGGAGCTGTTTTTT; CDR3 protein: CATSEVFETTGELFF
V gene: TRBV6-5; D gene: TRBD1; J gene: TRBJ2-5; CDR3 DNA: TGTGCCAGCGGTAGAACAGGGGTGACCCAGTACTTC; CDR3 protein: CASGRTGVTQYF
V gene: TRBV29-1; D gene: NA; J gene: TRBJ1-2; CDR3 DNA: TGCAGCGTAACAGCTAACTATGGCTACACCTTC; CDR3 protein: CSVTANYGYTF
V gene: TRBV2; D gene: TRBD1; J gene: TRBJ1-3; CDR3 DNA: TGTGCCAGCAGTGAGAGACAGGGGACTGGAAACACCATATATTTT; CDR3 protein: CASSERQGTGNTIYF